Listed below are T cell receptor beta chains from one sample, sequenced in a study of shared clonotypes between healthy human individuals. Sequencing used immunoSEQ multiplex PCR; TCRdb keeps in-frame clones, though not all of them. The sample includes about 490,000 clones, about 80% of them seen just once. The sample taken for sequencing was PBMCs. The receptors here all came from a woman in her thirties or forties in good health. Some clones in this sample may be carry-over from other donors' samples. Both conserved end residues are part of each CDR3. The order of the fields is D gene, V gene, clone size, J gene, CDR3 DNA, CDR3 protein. A D gene is named only where the DNA matches it firmly. Size is omitted from some rows. Given values are once, few, many or a class for expanded clones.

d_gene: -
v_gene: TRBV28
abundance: few
j_gene: TRBJ1-5
CDR3nt: TGTGCCAGCAGTGGGGGGGCGGGTCAGCCCCAGCATTTT
CDR3aa: CASSGGAGQPQHF

d_gene: -
v_gene: TRBV27
abundance: -
j_gene: TRBJ1-2
CDR3nt: TGTGCCAGCAGTACGTCCGGGTACCCCTCCTATGGCTACACCTTC
CDR3aa: CASSTSGYPSYGYTF

d_gene: TRBD2
v_gene: TRBV5-1
abundance: -
j_gene: TRBJ2-1
CDR3nt: TGCGCCAGCAGCCCCGGGACTAGCAGGTACAATGAGCAGTTCTTC
CDR3aa: CASSPGTSRYNEQFF

d_gene: TRBD1
v_gene: TRBV6-1
abundance: -
j_gene: TRBJ1-5
CDR3nt: TGTGCCAGCAGACCCGGGACAGTGAGTAATCAGCCCCAGCATTTT
CDR3aa: CASRPGTVSNQPQHF

d_gene: -
v_gene: TRBV11-2
abundance: few
j_gene: TRBJ1-1
CDR3nt: TGTGCCAGCAGCTCAACCCTAGACAGGGAAGCTTTCTTT
CDR3aa: CASSSTLDREAFF

d_gene: -
v_gene: TRBV9
abundance: -
j_gene: TRBJ2-3
CDR3nt: TGTGCCAGCAGCTCTCGGCTGGGCACAGATACGCAGTATTTT
CDR3aa: CASSSRLGTDTQYF

d_gene: -
v_gene: TRBV10-3
abundance: -
j_gene: TRBJ1-4
CDR3nt: TGTGCCATCAGTGAGTTGGGGGGCGTTGAAAAACTGTTTTTT
CDR3aa: CAISELGGVEKLFF

d_gene: TRBD2
v_gene: TRBV10-2
abundance: few
j_gene: TRBJ2-1
CDR3nt: TGCGCCAGCGGACTATCTAGCGGGAGTGTCAATGAGCAGTTCTTC
CDR3aa: CASGLSSGSVNEQFF

d_gene: TRBD2
v_gene: TRBV7-6
abundance: -
j_gene: TRBJ2-3
CDR3nt: TGTGCCAGCAGCCCCTTACTAGCGGGAGGGCCAGATACGCAGTATTTT
CDR3aa: CASSPLLAGGPDTQYF

d_gene: TRBD2
v_gene: TRBV28
abundance: once
j_gene: TRBJ2-7
CDR3nt: TGTGCCAGCAGCCCAGGACTAGCGGGAGGGATCGAGCAGTACTTC
CDR3aa: CASSPGLAGGIEQYF

d_gene: -
v_gene: TRBV6-5
abundance: -
j_gene: TRBJ1-1
CDR3nt: TGTGCCAGCCGGGACGGGGGTGAAGCTTTCTTT
CDR3aa: CASRDGGEAFF

d_gene: TRBD1
v_gene: TRBV6-1
abundance: -
j_gene: TRBJ2-7
CDR3nt: TGTGCCAGCAGTGAAGGAACGGGACAGGGAAAGACGTTCGAGCAGTACTTC
CDR3aa: CASSEGTGQGKTFEQYF

d_gene: -
v_gene: TRBV10-3
abundance: -
j_gene: TRBJ1-2
CDR3nt: TGTGCCGCAACTTCAGGGAATGACTATGGCTACACCTTC
CDR3aa: CAATSGNDYGYTF

d_gene: TRBD1
v_gene: TRBV27
abundance: -
j_gene: TRBJ2-7
CDR3nt: TGTGCCAGCAGTTCCGCTAGGACAGGGGGGGGCTACGAGCAGTACTTC
CDR3aa: CASSSARTGGGYEQYF

d_gene: TRBD1
v_gene: TRBV9
abundance: -
j_gene: TRBJ2-1
CDR3nt: TGTGCCAGCAGCGTAGAAGTTTCGGACAGGTACAATGAGCAGTTCTTC
CDR3aa: CASSVEVSDRYNEQFF

d_gene: -
v_gene: TRBV5-4
abundance: -
j_gene: TRBJ2-5
CDR3nt: TGTGCCAGCAGGCAAGACAGGTGGGGAGAGACCCAGTACTTC
CDR3aa: CASRQDRWGETQYF

d_gene: -
v_gene: TRBV15
abundance: -
j_gene: TRBJ2-3
CDR3nt: TGTGCCACCAGCAGAGACGGCCCGGGCACAGATACGCAGTATTTT
CDR3aa: CATSRDGPGTDTQYF

d_gene: -
v_gene: TRBV5-1
abundance: -
j_gene: TRBJ2-1
CDR3nt: TGCGCCAGCGCAATCCCCGGGACTTTTGACAATGAGCAGTTCTTC
CDR3aa: CASAIPGTFDNEQFF

d_gene: TRBD2
v_gene: TRBV10-2
abundance: once
j_gene: TRBJ2-1
CDR3nt: TGCGCCATCGCAACCGGGACTAGCGGGATCTATGAGCAGTTCTTC
CDR3aa: CAIATGTSGIYEQFF

d_gene: TRBD2
v_gene: TRBV7-8
abundance: -
j_gene: TRBJ2-5
CDR3nt: TGTGCCAGCAGCCGCCTGGGACTAGCGGGATCGGAAGAGACCCAGTACTTC
CDR3aa: CASSRLGLAGSEETQYF

d_gene: -
v_gene: TRBV5-6
abundance: -
j_gene: TRBJ2-7
CDR3nt: TGTGCCAGCAGCTTGGCAGACTACGAGCAGTACTTC
CDR3aa: CASSLADYEQYF

d_gene: -
v_gene: TRBV30
abundance: -
j_gene: TRBJ1-5
CDR3nt: TGTGCCTGGAGTGTACCTGGGGGGGGGTATCAGCCCCAGCATTTT
CDR3aa: CAWSVPGGGYQPQHF

d_gene: -
v_gene: TRBV28
abundance: -
j_gene: TRBJ1-1
CDR3nt: TGTGCCAGCAGTTTGGGGGCGGGGTACACTGAAGCTTTCTTT
CDR3aa: CASSLGAGYTEAFF

d_gene: -
v_gene: TRBV28
abundance: once
j_gene: TRBJ1-1
CDR3nt: TGTGCCAGCAGTTTCCAGGCTATGAACACTGAAGCTTTCTTT
CDR3aa: CASSFQAMNTEAFF

d_gene: -
v_gene: TRBV7-9
abundance: -
j_gene: TRBJ2-5
CDR3nt: TGTGCCAGCAGTTTACTTCGACAGGACCAAGAGACCCAGTACTTC
CDR3aa: CASSLLRQDQETQYF

d_gene: TRBD1
v_gene: TRBV7-7
abundance: -
j_gene: TRBJ2-1
CDR3nt: TGTGCCAGCAGCTTAGGAGTTGAGGGGGCCAATGAGCAGTTCTTC
CDR3aa: CASSLGVEGANEQFF

d_gene: -
v_gene: TRBV4-1
abundance: -
j_gene: TRBJ2-3
CDR3nt: TGCGCCAGCAGCCCCCGCTTTGCAGATACGCAGTATTTT
CDR3aa: CASSPRFADTQYF

d_gene: -
v_gene: TRBV30
abundance: -
j_gene: TRBJ1-2
CDR3nt: TGTGCCTGGAGTAGGGCCTTTGGCTACACCTTC
CDR3aa: CAWSRAFGYTF

d_gene: -
v_gene: TRBV29-1
abundance: -
j_gene: TRBJ2-3
CDR3nt: TGCAGCGTTGCCCTTGGGGGGGCTAGCACAGATACGCAGTATTTT
CDR3aa: CSVALGGASTDTQYF

d_gene: TRBD2
v_gene: TRBV9
abundance: -
j_gene: TRBJ2-1
CDR3nt: TGTGCCAGCAGCCCTACTAGCGGGCTCGACAATGAGCAGTTCTTC
CDR3aa: CASSPTSGLDNEQFF

d_gene: TRBD2
v_gene: TRBV5-1
abundance: -
j_gene: TRBJ2-5
CDR3nt: TGCGCCAGCAGCTTGGGGACTAGCGGGAGGGAGACCCAGTACTTC
CDR3aa: CASSLGTSGRETQYF

d_gene: TRBD2
v_gene: TRBV2
abundance: -
j_gene: TRBJ2-3
CDR3nt: TGTGCCAGCAGTGATAGACTAGCGCGCACAGATACGCAGTATTTT
CDR3aa: CASSDRLARTDTQYF

d_gene: TRBD2
v_gene: TRBV29-1
abundance: once
j_gene: TRBJ2-5
CDR3nt: TGCAGCGTTGGCCTAGCGGTTCAAGAGACCCAGTACTTC
CDR3aa: CSVGLAVQETQYF

d_gene: TRBD2
v_gene: TRBV18
abundance: -
j_gene: TRBJ2-7
CDR3nt: TGTGCCAGCTCACCAGAGCTAGCGGGGACCCCCTCCTACGAGCAGTACTTC
CDR3aa: CASSPELAGTPSYEQYF

d_gene: -
v_gene: TRBV6-5
abundance: once
j_gene: TRBJ2-1
CDR3nt: TGTGCCAGCAGGGAGACTATTCCGAACAATGAGCAGTTCTTC
CDR3aa: CASRETIPNNEQFF

d_gene: TRBD2
v_gene: TRBV4-2
abundance: -
j_gene: TRBJ2-7
CDR3nt: TGTGCCAGCAGCCAAGTAACACTAGCGGGGACTTACGAGCAGTACTTC
CDR3aa: CASSQVTLAGTYEQYF

d_gene: TRBD1
v_gene: TRBV4-2
abundance: -
j_gene: TRBJ1-2
CDR3nt: TGTGCCAGCAGCCGAACCGGGACAGGGGGCGACTATGGCTACACCTTC
CDR3aa: CASSRTGTGGDYGYTF

d_gene: TRBD1
v_gene: TRBV4-3
abundance: once
j_gene: TRBJ2-7
CDR3nt: TGCGCCAGCAGCCTACAACAGGGGCCAACCTACGAGCAGTGCTTC
CDR3aa: CASSLQQGPTYEQCF

d_gene: -
v_gene: TRBV7-9
abundance: -
j_gene: TRBJ2-2
CDR3nt: TGTGCCAGCAGGGGGGTCGTTCTCGGGGAGCTGTTTTTT
CDR3aa: CASRGVVLGELFF

d_gene: -
v_gene: TRBV9
abundance: -
j_gene: TRBJ2-7
CDR3nt: TGTGCCAGCAGCGTAATGAGACAGGGAGGCGAGCAGTACTTC
CDR3aa: CASSVMRQGGEQYF

d_gene: -
v_gene: TRBV10-1
abundance: -
j_gene: TRBJ2-1
CDR3nt: TGCGCCAGCAGTGAGTCGACGGACGGGGCTTACAATGAGCAGTTCTTC
CDR3aa: CASSESTDGAYNEQFF

d_gene: -
v_gene: TRBV30
abundance: -
j_gene: TRBJ2-7
CDR3nt: TGTGCCTGGAGTGGTGGGCCCCACGAGCAGTACTTC
CDR3aa: CAWSGGPHEQYF